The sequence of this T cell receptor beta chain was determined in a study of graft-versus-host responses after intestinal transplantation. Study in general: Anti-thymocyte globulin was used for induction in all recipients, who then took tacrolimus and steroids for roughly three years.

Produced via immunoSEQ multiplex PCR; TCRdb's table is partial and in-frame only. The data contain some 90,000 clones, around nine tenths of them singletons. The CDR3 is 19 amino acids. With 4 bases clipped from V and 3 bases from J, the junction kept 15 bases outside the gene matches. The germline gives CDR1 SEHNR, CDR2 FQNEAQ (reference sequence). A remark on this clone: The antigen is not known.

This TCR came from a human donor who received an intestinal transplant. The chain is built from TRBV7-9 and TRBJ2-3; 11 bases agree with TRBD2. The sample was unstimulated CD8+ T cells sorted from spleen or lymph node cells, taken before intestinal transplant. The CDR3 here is CASSSRLAGGLARTDTQYF. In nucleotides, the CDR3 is TGTGCCAGCAGCTCAAGGCTAGCGGGGGGTCTAGCAAGGACAGATACGCAGTATTTT.